This TCR beta chain originates from a study of T cell responses to AZD1222 COVID-19 vaccine. Assay used: immunoSEQ multiplex PCR; TCRdb lists only in-frame clones, some missing. The repertoire holds some 180,000 clones, 87% seen once, with roughly 1.1% in the top ten. For this clone: The antigen is not known. In the same sample, other DNA sequences code for this CDR3.

Whole-study results and caveats: Among vaccine-associated CD4 TCRs, coverage spanned spike, with dominance at 160-218 and 743-854. The study reported that nearly half of spike-specific TCRs target unmutated variant regions. When two AZD1222 doses had been given, Spike-specific TCR breadth and depth rose. Donors were mostly white British, more females; clonal diversity possibly underestimated.

Germline V lookup: CDR1 SGHRS, CDR2 YFSETQ. V was pared by 0 bases and J by 5 bases, with 8 bases between. The CDR3 has 13 residues. The rearrangement links TRBV5-1 to TRBJ2-5; D unresolved. The material was peripheral blood, obtained 28 days after the second AZD1222 dose. This TCR was sampled from an adult who received the AZD1222 COVID-19 vaccine. In DNA form, the CDR3 reads TGCGCCAGCAGCTTGGATACCCAGGAGACCCAGTACTTC. This codes for CASSLDTQETQYF.